Presented here are 18 T cell receptor beta chains from one specimen sequenced in a study of T cells after yellow fever vaccination (dated 2019 in TCRdb). The library was prepared using 5' RACE. Sequencing was performed on an Illumina NovaSeq 6000. TCRdb reanalyzed the raw reads on its own, using fastp at Q25 for trimming and MiXCR for clone calling, and kept in-frame beta chains. Records with the same CDR3 protein are collapsed into one entry carrying the most frequent genes and DNA. In all, the sample holds around 310,000 distinct CDR3 sequences, and around 4.1% of those were seen once. The ten top clones hold around 24% of the sample. The sample's treatment or condition label, in plain terms: live attenuated yellow fever vaccine strain. Sequencing was performed on PBMCs, taken 5 days after the yellow fever booster vaccination. The receptor set was obtained from a man aged 18 to 29 who received the YFV17D yellow fever vaccine.

The chain uses TRBV7-9 and TRBJ2-7, with D possibly matching TRBD1 (6 bases). From germline, CDR1 is SEHNR and CDR2 FQNEAQ (reference sequence). V was trimmed by 2 bases and J by 0 bases, leaving 11 bases between them. This CDR3 spans 15 amino acids. The CDR3 here is CASSLRPDSSYEQYF. CDR3 DNA: TGTGCCAGCAGCTTACGCCCGGACAGCTCCTACGAGCAGTACTTC.

This clonotype was counted at least ten times. This chain joins TRBV18 and TRBJ2-2; D is possibly TRBD2 (6 bases). CDR3 length: 15 residues. V was trimmed by 1 base and J by 1 base, leaving 7 bases between them. The germline V gene has CDR1 KGHSH and CDR2 LQKENI. The CDR3 region has the DNA TGTGCCAGCTCACCACTGCGGGGGAACACCGGGGAGCTGTTTTTT. Translating it yields CASSPLRGNTGELFF.

V is TRBV7-9 and J is TRBJ2-3; tentative D call: TRBD1 (6 bases). CDR1 is SEHNR, CDR2 FQNEAQ, per germline (reference sequence). The CDR3 length is 16 residues. V lost 5 bases and J lost 4, with 19 bases in between. As DNA, the CDR3 is TGTGCCAGCAGCCCAAGGGGGAGCAGGGTTGCAGATACGCAGTATTTT. Translating it yields CASSPRGSRVADTQYF.

This clonotype was recorded many times. The chain uses TRBV4-3 and TRBJ1-1; TRBD1 matches 8 bases. The CDR3 is made up of 15 amino acids. The germline CDR1 and CDR2 sequences are LGHNA and YSLEER. Trimming took 4 bases from V and 3 from J; bases not matched to a gene: 7. Here the CDR3 DNA reads TGCGCCAGCAGCCTCGAAGGACAGGGTGACACTGAAGCTTTCTTT. Its protein is CASSLEGQGDTEAFF.

This clonotype was seen many times. The rearrangement joins TRBV5-6 to TRBJ1-2, with D unclear. The CDR3 spans 16 residues. Germline-derived CDR1 and CDR2 are SGHDT and YYEEEE. Deletions cut 4 bases from V and 2 bases from J, with 18 bases between. For the CDR3, the DNA is TGTGCCAGCAGCCCACCCCCGTGGACGGTAAACTATGGCTACACCTTC. It is translated as CASSPPPWTVNYGYTF.

The chain recombines TRBV7-9 with TRBJ1-1; no clear D gene. Germline CDR1 reads SEHNR; CDR2 reads FQNEAQ (reference sequence). The CDR3 runs to 13 residues. V lost 1 base to trimming and J lost 6 bases, with 9 bases between them. The CDR3 loop reads CASSLDGGSEAFF. CDR3 DNA sequence: TGTGCCAGCAGCTTAGACGGCGGGTCTGAAGCTTTCTTT. Filled out from reference TRBV7-9 and TRBJ1-1, the complete variable domain reads DTGVSQNPRHKITKRGQNVTFRCDPISEHNRLYWYRQTLGQGPEFLTYFQNEAQLEKSRLLSDRFSAERPKGSFSTLEIQRTEQGDSAMYLCASSLDGGSEAFFGQGTRLTVV.

J is TRBJ1-1 and V is TRBV27; D is perhaps TRBD1 (6 bases). In germline, CDR1 is MNHEY, CDR2 SMNVEV (reference sequence). V was shortened by 5 bases and J by 4 bases, with 11 bases between the two germline ends. This CDR3 has 13 residues. CDR3 in amino acids: CASSPTGLTEAFF. The DNA of the CDR3 is TGTGCCAGCAGTCCCACAGGGCTCACTGAAGCTTTCTTT.

The chain has TRBV5-5 and TRBJ2-2, with D perhaps matching TRBD1 (6 bases). The CDR3 consists of 16 residues. From germline, CDR1 is SGHKS and CDR2 YYEKEE (reference sequence). Trimming left V 1 base short and J 3 bases short, with 13 bases between. The CDR3 sequence: CASSLTARGDTGELFF. The CDR3, as DNA: TGTGCCAGCAGCTTGACCGCCAGGGGAGACACCGGGGAGCTGTTTTTT.

This clonotype was detected a few times. This chain joins TRBV10-1 and TRBJ2-5; D unclear. V lost 3 bases and J lost 3, with 8 bases in between. This CDR3 has 13 amino acids. Germline loops: CDR1 WNHNN, CDR2 SYGVQD (reference sequence). CDR3 amino acids: CASSEGPKETQYF. The CDR3, as DNA: TGCGCCAGCAGTGAAGGACCCAAAGAGACCCAGTACTTC.

This clonotype has just a few counts. J is TRBJ2-3 and V is TRBV7-2, with TRBD2 identical over 10 bases. CDR1 is SGHTA and CDR2 is FQGNSA in the germline V gene. The J segment lost 0 bases and the V segment lost 2 bases, leaving 5 bases of the junction unmatched. The CDR3 runs 17 residues. The CDR3 loop is CASSLIASGGSTDTQYF. For the CDR3, the DNA is TGTGCCAGCAGCTTAATTGCTAGCGGGGGTAGCACAGATACGCAGTATTTT.

This clonotype has a count of ten or more. The V and J genes are TRBV12-5 and TRBJ1-1, with D unresolved. This CDR3 is 15 amino acids long. V lost 2 bases to trimming and J lost 2 bases, with 12 bases between them. Germline V gene lookup returns CDR1 LGHNT and CDR2 FRNRAP. DNA for the CDR3: TGTGCTAGTGGTTTGCTAACCCTGGTAAACACTGAAGCTTTCTTT. It specifies CASGLLTLVNTEAFF.

The chain joins TRBV7-2 to TRBJ1-2, with D possibly matching TRBD1 (6 bases). V was clipped by 1 base and J by 8 bases, with 14 bases between them. Per the germline V gene, CDR1 is SGHTA and CDR2 is FQGNSA. The CDR3 covers 14 residues. CDR3 region: CASSLVGAVQGYTF. The CDR3 DNA follows: TGTGCCAGCAGCTTAGTGGGGGCTGTTCAAGGCTACACCTTC.

Ten or more counts support this clonotype. V is TRBV20-1 and J is TRBJ2-5; D gene ambiguous. Germline V gene lookup returns CDR1 DFQATT and CDR2 SNEGSKA (reference sequence). With 1 base removed from V and 4 bases from J, the gap between germline ends came to 10 bases. This CDR3 is built from 13 residues. The CDR3: CSARGYWGETQYF. CDR3 DNA sequence: TGCAGTGCTAGAGGATATTGGGGAGAGACCCAGTACTTC.

The sample holds a few counts of this clonotype. V usage is TRBV5-6 and J usage is TRBJ1-5, with TRBD1 matching over 7 bases. This CDR3 spans 15 amino acids. Trimming cost V 4 bases and J 3 bases; bases outside gene matches: 7. CDR1 and CDR2 (germline): SGHDT, YYEEEE. As DNA, the CDR3 is TGTGCCAGCAGCCTCCAAGACAGGGACAATCAGCCCCAGCATTTT. Its translation: CASSLQDRDNQPQHF. Supplemented by reference TRBV5-6 and TRBJ1-5, the full variable domain reads DAGVTQSPTHLIKTRGQQVTLRCSPKSGHDTVSWYQQALGQGPQFIFQYYEEEERQRGNFPDRFSGHQFPNYSSELNVNALLLGDSALYLCASSLQDRDNQPQHFGDGTRLSIL.

This clonotype came up many times. The V gene is TRBV7-2, the J gene TRBJ1-2; maybe TRBD1 (5 bases). CDR3 length equals 16 residues. V lost 3 bases to trimming and J lost 4 bases, with 18 bases between them. Germline-derived CDR1 and CDR2 are SGHTA and FQGNSA. The CDR3 nucleotides are TGTGCCAGCAGCTTGGAACCTATGAGCCAGGGCTATGGCTACACCTTC. Its translation: CASSLEPMSQGYGYTF.

This clonotype was counted at least ten times. The rearrangement joins TRBV5-1 to TRBJ2-3, with TRBD1 identical over 8 bases. V was clipped by 4 bases and J by 0 bases; unmatched bases: 4. The germline V gene encodes CDR1 SGHRS and CDR2 YFSETQ. The CDR3 contains 15 residues. CDR3 DNA sequence: TGCGCCAGCAGCGCATGGACAGGGAGCACAGATACGCAGTATTTT. Amino acids: CASSAWTGSTDTQYF.

This clonotype showed up just a few times. The chain links TRBV20-1 to TRBJ2-5, with 9 positions matching TRBD2. With V trimmed by 7 bases and J by 5 bases, 8 bases remained unmatched. The CDR3 totals 13 residues. Per germline, CDR1 DFQATT and CDR2 SNEGSKA (reference sequence). CDR3 bases: TGCAGTGAGAGCGGGGGGACGGGGGAGACCCAGTACTTC. Amino acid sequence: CSESGGTGETQYF.

There are a few counts of this clonotype. The V call is TRBV20-1, the J call TRBJ2-7; D gene uncertain. Trimming removed 1 base from V and 1 base from J, with 5 bases in between. This CDR3 has 12 residues. Per germline, CDR1 DFQATT and CDR2 SNEGSKA (reference sequence). CDR3: CSARVPSYEQYV. The CDR3 DNA reads TGCAGTGCTAGAGTTCCTTCCTACGAGCAGTACGTC.